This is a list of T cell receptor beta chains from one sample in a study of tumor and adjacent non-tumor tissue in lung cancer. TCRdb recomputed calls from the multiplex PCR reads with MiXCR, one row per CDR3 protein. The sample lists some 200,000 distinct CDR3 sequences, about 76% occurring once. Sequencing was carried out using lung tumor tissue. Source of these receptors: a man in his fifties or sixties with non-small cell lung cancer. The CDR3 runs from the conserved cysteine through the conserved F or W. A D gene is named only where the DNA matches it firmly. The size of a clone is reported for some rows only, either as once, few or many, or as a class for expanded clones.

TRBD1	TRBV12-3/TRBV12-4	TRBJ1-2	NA	CASSWETGPSGYTF	TGTGCCAGCAGTTGGGAGACAGGGCCTTCTGGCTACACCTTC
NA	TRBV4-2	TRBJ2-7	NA	CASSQDLGDLWKQYF	TGTGCCAGCAGCCAAGATTTAGGTGATCTGTGGAAGCAGTACTTC
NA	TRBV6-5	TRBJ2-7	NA	CASSHSGIGQSYEQYF	TGTGCCAGCAGTCACTCGGGTATTGGTCAGAGCTACGAGCAATACTTC
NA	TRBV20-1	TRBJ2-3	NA	CSASVAHSIDTQYF	TGCAGTGCTTCAGTCGCCCATAGCATAGATACGCAATATTTT
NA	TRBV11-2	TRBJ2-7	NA	CASSSSDVQYF	TGTGCTAGCAGCTCGAGCGACGTGCAGTACTTC
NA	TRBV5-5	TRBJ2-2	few	CASSTGTNTGELFF	TGTGCCAGCAGCACCGGGACAAACACCGGGGAGCTGTTTTTT
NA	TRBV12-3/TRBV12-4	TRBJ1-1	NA	CASSSGVDSEAFF	TGTGCCAGCAGTTCCGGGGTGGACTCTGAAGCTTTCTTT
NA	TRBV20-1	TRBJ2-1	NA	CSDREISGVVNEQFF	TGCAGTGATAGAGAAATTAGCGGTGTAGTCAATGAGCAGTTCTTC
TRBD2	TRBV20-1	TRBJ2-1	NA	CTAPLHRLAGLSNEQFF	TGCACTGCTCCCCTTCACCGACTAGCGGGGCTTAGCAATGAGCAGTTCTTC
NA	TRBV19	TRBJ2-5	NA	CANTLGVGTNQETQYF	TGTGCCAATACCTTGGGGGTTGGCACAAACCAAGAGACCCAGTACTTC
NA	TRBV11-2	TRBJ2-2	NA	CGSNPRGQGGSKTGELFF	TGTGGCAGCAACCCTAGGGGGCAGGGAGGGTCGAAGACCGGGGAGCTGTTTTTT
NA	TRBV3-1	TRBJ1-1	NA	CASSQASGVEAFF	TGTGCCAGCAGCCAAGCCTCCGGGGTTGAAGCTTTCTTT
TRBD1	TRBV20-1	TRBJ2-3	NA	CSARSGTENTDTQYF	TGCAGTGCTCGTTCCGGGACAGAGAACACAGATACGCAGTATTTT
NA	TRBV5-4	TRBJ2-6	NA	CASSLDSGDNVLTF	TGTGCCAGCAGCTTAGATTCTGGAGACAACGTCCTGACTTTC
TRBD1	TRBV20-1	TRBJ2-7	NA	CSARTGAKTYEQYF	TGCAGTGCTAGGACAGGGGCGAAAACCTATGAGCAGTACTTC
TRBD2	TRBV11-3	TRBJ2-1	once	CASSIDGLADNEQFF	TGTGCCAGCAGTATAGATGGACTAGCGGACAATGAGCAGTTCTTC
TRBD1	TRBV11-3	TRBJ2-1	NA	CVSSLLGQDRNNEQFF	TGTGTCAGCAGCTTATTAGGACAGGATAGGAACAATGAGCAGTTCTTC
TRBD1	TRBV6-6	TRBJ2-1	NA	CARSYSETGANEQFF	TGTGCCAGAAGTTACTCAGAGACAGGGGCCAATGAGCAGTTCTTC
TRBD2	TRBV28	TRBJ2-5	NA	CASSQPGGETQYF	TGTGCCAGCAGTCAACCGGGGGGGGAGACCCAGTACTTC
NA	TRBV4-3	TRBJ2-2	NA	CASSRRGEDTGELFF	TGCGCCAGCAGCCGGAGGGGGGAAGACACCGGGGAGCTGTTTTTT
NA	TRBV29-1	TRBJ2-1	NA	CSVVGSYDSYNEQFF	TGCAGCGTTGTAGGAAGTTATGACAGCTACAATGAGCAGTTCTTC
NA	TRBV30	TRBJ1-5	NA	CAWSVSGFSNQPQHF	TGTGCCTGGAGTGTATCCGGTTTTAGCAATCAGCCCCAGCATTTT
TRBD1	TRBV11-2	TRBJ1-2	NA	CASSLVPQGAGYSYTF	TGTGCAAGCAGCTTAGTCCCTCAGGGGGCAGGCTATAGCTACACCTTC
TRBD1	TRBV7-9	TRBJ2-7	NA	CASSLDLLGQGLHEQYF	TGTGCCAGCAGCTTAGACTTGCTCGGACAGGGGCTCCACGAGCAGTACTTC
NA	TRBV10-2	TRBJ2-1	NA	CASSASGPSNEQFF	TGCGCCAGCAGTGCGTCAGGCCCATCCAATGAGCAGTTCTTC
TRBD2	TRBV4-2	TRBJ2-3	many	CASSQTAGGLGDTQYF	TGTGCCAGCAGCCAAACAGCGGGGGGGCTTGGAGATACGCAGTATTTT
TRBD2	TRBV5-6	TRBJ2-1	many	CASSYDGGEIYNEQFF	TGTGCCAGCAGCTACGATGGGGGGGAGATATACAATGAGCAGTTCTTC
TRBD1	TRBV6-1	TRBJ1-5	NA	CASNSQGGWNQPQHF	TGTGCCAGCAATTCCCAGGGGGGGTGGAATCAGCCCCAGCATTTT
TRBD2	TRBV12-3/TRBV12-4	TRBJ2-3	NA	CASSRGTIGARALYTQYF	TGTGCCAGCAGCCGGGGGACTATCGGAGCCAGAGCATTATATACGCAGTATTTT
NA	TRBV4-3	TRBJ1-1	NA	CASGTWSTTEAFF	TGCGCCAGCGGTACATGGTCGACCACTGAAGCTTTCTTT
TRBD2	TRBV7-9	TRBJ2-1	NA	CASGGGNEQFF	TGTGCCAGCGGGGGAGGGAATGAGCAGTTCTTC
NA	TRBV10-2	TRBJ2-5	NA	CASSEDYRETLYF	TGCGCTAGCAGTGAAGACTACCGAGAGACCCTGTACTTC
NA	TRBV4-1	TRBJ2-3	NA	CASCQPMDTQYF	TGCGCCAGCTGCCAGCCGATGGATACGCAGTATTTT
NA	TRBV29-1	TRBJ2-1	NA	CSVEDLAASSYNEQFF	TGCAGCGTTGAAGATCTGGCGGCCAGCTCCTACAATGAGCAGTTCTTC
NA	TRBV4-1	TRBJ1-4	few	CASSQNLGHKNEKLFF	TGCGCCAGCAGCCAAAATCTGGGACACAAGAATGAAAAACTGTTTTTT
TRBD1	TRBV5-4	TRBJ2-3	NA	CDSSPGQGTDTQYF	TGTGACAGCAGCCCTGGACAGGGCACAGATACGCAGTATTTT
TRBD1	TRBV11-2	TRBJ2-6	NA	CANSLVPKDRPSGASVMTF	TGTGCCAACAGCTTAGTTCCAAAGGACAGGCCCTCTGGGGCCAGCGTCATGACTTTC
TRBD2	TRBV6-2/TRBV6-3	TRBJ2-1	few	CASRLAGALNEQFF	TGTGCCAGCAGACTAGCGGGGGCCCTCAATGAGCAGTTCTTC